Listed here are 13 T cell receptor beta chains from one sample, sequenced in a study of shared clonotypes between healthy human individuals. The repertoire was sequenced with immunoSEQ multiplex PCR; TCRdb's copy has only in-frame clones and lacks some. The sample contains millions of clones, just over 90% of which appear only once. Sample: naive CD4+ T cells sorted from blood. Subset in this sample: CD45RA+ positively selected. The receptors were gathered from a man younger than 35 in good health.

V usage is TRBV11-3 and J usage is TRBJ2-7, with TRBD2 identical over 7 bases. Germline loops: CDR1 SGHNT, CDR2 YENEEA. This CDR3 comprises 14 residues. V lost 0 bases and J lost 3; bases outside the gene matches: 2. Here the CDR3 reads CASSLDRGSYEQYF. The CDR3 DNA follows: TGTGCCAGCAGCTTAGATCGCGGGAGCTACGAGCAGTACTTC. Full variable domain (outside the CDR3, taken from reference TRBV11-3 and TRBJ2-7): EAGVVQSPRYKIIEKKQPVAFWCNPISGHNTLYWYLQNLGQGPELLIRYENEEAVDDSQLPKDRFSAERLKGVDSTLKIQPAELGDSAVYLCASSLDRGSYEQYFGPGTRLTVT.

J is TRBJ2-2 and V is TRBV4-2, with TRBD1 matching over 10 bases. Trimming removed 4 bases from V and 4 bases from J; junction bases left unmatched: 6. The CDR3 runs 16 residues. Germline CDR1 reads LGHNA; CDR2 reads YNFKEQ. In DNA, the CDR3 is TGTGCCAGCAGCCCTCAGGACAGGGGGGTCACCGGGGAGCTGTTTTTT. It is translated as CASSPQDRGVTGELFF.

This clone was counted a single time. The chain couples TRBV19 to TRBJ1-1; TRBD1 agrees at 7 bases. Trimming at V came to 8 bases and at J to 5 bases, leaving 11 bases not matched to a gene. The V gene's germline CDR1 is LNHDA and CDR2 SQIVND (reference sequence). This CDR3 has 14 amino acids. CDR3 sequence reads: CASGPDRVITEAFF. Written as DNA, the CDR3 is TGTGCCAGTGGACCAGACAGGGTAATAACTGAAGCTTTCTTT.

CDR3 region: CASSLSGLLYGYTF. DNA for the CDR3: TGTGCCAGCAGCTTATCGGGATTACTCTATGGCTACACCTTC. The chain employs TRBV7-2 and TRBJ1-2; no clear D. CDR1 is SGHTA and CDR2 is FQGNSA in the germline V gene. Trimming pared 2 bases from V and 4 bases from J, leaving 11 bases between. This CDR3 is built from 14 residues.

This clone came up a few times. The chain carries TRBV6-5 and TRBJ1-1; D possibly corresponds to TRBD1 (5 bases). Trimming removed 6 bases from V and 1 base from J, with 12 bases in between. This CDR3 is 14 amino acids long. Germline CDR1 MNHEY, CDR2 SVGAGI. The CDR3 loop is CASRRQIPNTEAFF. For the CDR3, the DNA is TGTGCCAGCAGACGACAGATCCCGAACACTGAAGCTTTCTTT.

Here the CDR3 DNA reads TGTGCCAGCAGTGTTGAGGGATATTCACCCCTCCACTTT. The encoded protein is CASSVEGYSPLHF. V is TRBV25-1 and J is TRBJ1-6; no clear D gene. Trimming pared 4 bases from V and 8 bases from J, leaving 9 bases between. There are 13 residues in the CDR3. Germline CDR1 and CDR2: MGHDK and SYGVNS.

The chain employs TRBV5-1 and TRBJ2-3, with TRBD1 matching over 7 bases. V was clipped by 4 bases and J by 2 bases; unmatched bases: 7. The CDR3 covers 15 residues. The germline V gene has CDR1 SGHRS and CDR2 YFSETQ. CDR3 protein: CASSPGQRVTDTQYF. The CDR3 region has the DNA TGCGCCAGCAGCCCGGGACAGCGAGTCACAGATACGCAGTATTTT.

The chain carries TRBV5-1 and TRBJ2-2, with a possible D match to TRBD1 (6 bases). Between the trimmed V and J ends, which lost 6 bases and 1 base, there was a span of 19 bases. The CDR3 runs 17 residues. Germline V lookup: CDR1 SGHRS, CDR2 YFSETQ. The CDR3 protein is CASTSGRDTLNTGELFF. The DNA of the CDR3 is TGCGCCAGCACCTCCGGCCGGGACACCTTGAACACCGGGGAGCTGTTTTTT.

V usage is TRBV6-1 and J usage is TRBJ2-7; D call uncertain. This CDR3 has 11 amino acids. V was cut by 7 bases and J by 3 bases, with 7 bases left in between. Germline assignment: CDR1 MNHNS and CDR2 SASEGT. In nucleotides, the CDR3 is TGTGCCAGCATGCGGAACTACGAGCAGTACTTC. Translating gives CASMRNYEQYF.

The chain combines TRBV4-1 with TRBJ2-6, with D hard to call. Trimming cost V 1 base and J 0 bases, with 4 bases left between them. Looked up from germline, CDR1 is MGHRA and CDR2 is YSYEKL. The CDR3 is 15 amino acids. As DNA, the CDR3 is TGCGCCAGCAGCCAAGTACCCTCTGGGGCCAACGTCCTGACTTTC. Translating it yields CASSQVPSGANVLTF.

A note on this clone: Other DNA sequences of this sample code for an identical CDR3. V gene TRBV18 combines with J gene TRBJ2-1; no firm D call. CDR3 length: 13 residues. Germline V gene data show CDR1 as KGHSH and CDR2 as LQKENI. V dropped 3 bases and J dropped 4 bases, with 7 bases sitting between them. The CDR3 loop reads CASSPASYNEQFF. CDR3 in DNA: TGTGCCAGCTCACCGGCCAGTTACAATGAGCAGTTCTTC.

J is TRBJ2-1 and V is TRBV10-2, with a tentative D call TRBD1 (6 bases). Per the germline V gene, CDR1 is WSHSY and CDR2 is SAAADI. Trimming cost V 0 bases and J 2 bases, with 23 bases left between them. The CDR3 length is 20 residues. The CDR3 DNA sequence: TGCGCCAGCAGTGAGTCGCAGGGGACCAACCCCGTAGGGGCCTACAATGAGCAGTTCTTC. It translates to CASSESQGTNPVGAYNEQFF.

On this clone: Other DNA sequences within the sample encode an identical CDR3. This chain links TRBV18 with TRBJ2-3; D is undetermined. The CDR3 spans 13 residues. The germline V gene has CDR1 KGHSH and CDR2 LQKENI. V dropped 0 bases and J dropped 6 bases, with 7 bases sitting between them. CDR3 nucleotide sequence: TGTGCCAGCTCACCACCGGTAGGGGATACGCAGTATTTT. The encoded protein is CASSPPVGDTQYF.